This is a list of T cell receptor beta chains from one sample in a study of T-cell memory formation after mild COVID-19. A single record per CDR3 protein comes from TCRdb applying MiXCR to the 5' RACE reads. This sample has hundreds of thousands of distinct CDR3 sequences, with 20% to 25% found just once. Sequenced: PBMCs or a T cell subset sorted from them (not recorded which). The receptors were gathered from an adult woman who had mild COVID-19 (a few samples of this study predate the infection). Cell type and time point are not known. The CDR3 runs from the conserved cysteine through the conserved F or W. The D gene is left open where the match is weak.

V gene,D gene,J gene,CDR3 protein
TRBV12-3/TRBV12-4,TRBD1,TRBJ2-1,CASSRGTGEYNEQFF
TRBV5-6,.,TRBJ1-6,CASSLVVNSPLHF
TRBV6-5,TRBD2,TRBJ2-5,CASRRLAQETQYF
TRBV24-1,TRBD1,TRBJ2-5,CATSDNKQGAGETQYF
TRBV5-1,.,TRBJ1-1,CASTLGGGNRNTEAFF
TRBV20-1,TRBD2,TRBJ2-1,CSATAGTGYNEQFF
TRBV5-8,TRBD1,TRBJ2-7,CASSKRTGSYEQYF
TRBV5-1,TRBD2,TRBJ2-7,CASSLGTSVYEQYF
TRBV7-2,.,TRBJ2-3,CASSLVAVGTSTDTQYF
TRBV20-1,TRBD2,TRBJ2-2,CSARSGGANTGELFF
TRBV9,TRBD1,TRBJ1-1,CASSAGGGTGATEAFF
TRBV4-3,.,TRBJ2-2,CASSQVLLSNTGELFF
TRBV6-1,.,TRBJ1-5,CASSVGWGSSNQPQHF
TRBV15,.,TRBJ1-2,CATSTLSTGYGYTF
TRBV12-3/TRBV12-4,.,TRBJ2-2,CASGVGGGELFF
TRBV12-3/TRBV12-4,TRBD1,TRBJ2-7,CASRQGVYEQYF
TRBV5-4,.,TRBJ1-6,CASSYDVAGSSPLHF
TRBV24-1,TRBD1,TRBJ2-5,CATSDPGDRRETQYF
TRBV30,TRBD2,TRBJ2-2,CAWKVVAGNTGELFF
TRBV9,TRBD1,TRBJ2-3,CASSPEAGTGTDTQYF
TRBV14,.,TRBJ1-2,CASSHSFDSPDYGYTF
TRBV10-3,.,TRBJ2-3,CAIAPRGDTDTQYF
TRBV5-1,TRBD2,TRBJ2-3,CASSLDIAGSTDTQYF
TRBV4-1,.,TRBJ1-4,CASSRGAGDEKLFF
TRBV11-3,.,TRBJ2-2,CASSLGTNTGELFF
TRBV7-9,TRBD1,TRBJ1-1,CASSLGTGLTEAFF
TRBV30,.,TRBJ2-5,CAWSAPGRQETQYF
TRBV7-2,TRBD2,TRBJ2-3,CASTHEGTRGYTQYF
TRBV3-1,.,TRBJ1-4,CASSPYTGQGGEKLFF
TRBV7-3,TRBD2,TRBJ2-3,CASSLSKRGPSTDTQYF
TRBV6-5,TRBD2,TRBJ2-4,CASRPGGAKNIQYF
TRBV11-2,TRBD2,TRBJ2-1,CASSFAGGFNEQFF
TRBV7-9,TRBD1,TRBJ2-7,CASSKPGQGNEQYF
TRBV20-1,.,TRBJ1-3,CSAQVTGGSGNTIYF
TRBV20-1,.,TRBJ2-1,CSAKFGGTYNEQFF
TRBV5-1,.,TRBJ2-1,CASSPGLSPRGNEQFF
TRBV13,.,TRBJ2-7,CASSSRSHEQYF
TRBV7-9,.,TRBJ2-3,CASSPMLSDTQYF
TRBV7-9,TRBD2,TRBJ2-7,CASSRSGAPLQQYF
TRBV5-5,.,TRBJ2-2,CASSRWGDTGELFF
TRBV5-1,.,TRBJ1-1,CASSFTTGPEAFF
TRBV7-9,.,TRBJ2-3,CASLGESGDTQYF
TRBV7-2,.,TRBJ2-1,CASTEGGLSNEQFF
TRBV7-9,TRBD2,TRBJ2-7,CASSYSLLAGANEQYF
TRBV6-5,.,TRBJ1-4,CASREGNEKLFF